This passage covers 13 T cell receptor beta chains from one sample sequenced in a study of T-cell reconstitution after alpha-beta-depleted transplantation in children. During its preparation, the TCRbeta library received unique molecular identifiers. TCRdb recomputed calls from the PCR reads with MiXCR, one row per CDR3 protein. The sample comprises 700,000 to 950,000 distinct CDR3 sequences, 15% to 20% of which are singletons, and roughly 5% rests with the top ten. The material sequenced was PBMCs, mostly from graft donor cells, taken 360 days after TCRalphabeta/CD19-depleted stem cell transplant. These receptor sequences come from a male patient aged 10 to 17 who had a stem cell transplant for acute lymphoblastic leukemia, so the T cells may come from the graft donor.

This clonotype was seen repeatedly, ten times or more. The chain couples TRBV18 to TRBJ2-1, with 10 bases matching TRBD2. V shed 6 bases and J 0 bases; nucleotides not matched to a gene: 8. CDR1 is KGHSH, CDR2 LQKENI, per germline. CDR3 length: 17 residues. DNA for the CDR3: TGTGCCAGCTCCAGACTTCCTAGCGGGAGCTCCTACAATGAGCAGTTCTTC. Translating it yields CASSRLPSGSSYNEQFF.

This chain uses TRBV7-9 with TRBJ2-7, with 7 bases identical to TRBD1. Germline values: CDR1 SEHNR, CDR2 FQNEAQ (reference sequence). V dropped 1 base and J dropped 6; count of bases not matched to a gene: 9. The CDR3 contains 15 residues. The CDR3 spells CASSLGPDRDAEQYF. CDR3 in DNA: TGTGCCAGCAGCTTAGGGCCTGACAGGGACGCCGAGCAGTACTTC. Variable domain in full (rest from reference TRBV7-9 and TRBJ2-7): DTGVSQNPRHKITKRGQNVTFRCDPISEHNRLYWYRQTLGQGPEFLTYFQNEAQLEKSRLLSDRFSAERPKGSFSTLEIQRTEQGDSAMYLCASSLGPDRDAEQYFGPGTRLTVT.

Ten or more counts support this clonotype. The J gene is TRBJ2-5, the V gene TRBV7-9, with D perhaps TRBD1 (6 bases). Germline V CDR1 and CDR2: SEHNR, FQNEAQ (reference sequence). This CDR3 has 15 amino acids. Trimming took 5 bases from V and 4 from J, leaving 17 bases between them. The chain's CDR3 is CASSSTGTSGETQYF. The DNA for the CDR3 is TGTGCCAGCAGCAGTACCGGGACATCAGGAGAGACCCAGTACTTC.

V usage is TRBV12-3 or TRBV12-4 and J usage is TRBJ1-5; 9 nucleotides agree with TRBD1. The CDR3 runs 15 residues. V dropped 3 bases and J dropped 6; count of bases not matched to a gene: 6. The CDR3 DNA sequence: TGTGCCAGCAGTTTGGATACAGGGGGCGTTCAGCCCCAGCATTTT. It specifies CASSLDTGGVQPQHF.

There are a few counts of this clonotype. The chain links TRBV5-1 to TRBJ1-2; D remains ambiguous. V was cut by 1 base and J by 4 bases, with 8 bases left in between. CDR1 SGHRS and CDR2 YFSETQ come from the germline V gene. CDR3 size: 13 residues. The CDR3 spells CASSLNDGYGYTF. Here the CDR3 DNA reads TGCGCCAGCAGCTTGAATGATGGCTATGGCTACACCTTC. Drawing the rest from reference TRBV5-1 and TRBJ1-2, the complete variable domain is KAGVTQTPRYLIKTRGQQVTLSCSPISGHRSVSWYQQTPGQGLQFLFEYFSETQRNKGNFPGRFSGRQFSNSRSEMNVSTLELGDSALYLCASSLNDGYGYTFGSGTRLTVV.

The chain combines TRBV20-1 with TRBJ2-1; possibly TRBD2 for D (6 bases). The CDR3 is 16 amino acids. The germline V gene has CDR1 DFQATT and CDR2 SNEGSKA (reference sequence). The V gene lost 3 bases and the J gene lost 0 bases, with 15 bases spanning the gap. CDR3 sequence reads: CSASLWGVSSYNEQFF. CDR3 nucleotides: TGCAGTGCTAGTCTTTGGGGGGTCAGCTCCTACAATGAGCAGTTCTTC.

Many counts were recorded for this clonotype. The rearrangement uses TRBV5-6 and TRBJ2-7; no firm D call. Germline-derived CDR1 and CDR2 are SGHDT and YYEEEE. The CDR3 is 13 residues long. V was trimmed by 1 base and J by 0 bases, leaving 5 bases between them. The CDR3 nucleotides are TGTGCCAGCAGCTTGTTCAGCTCCTACGAGCAGTACTTC. The encoded protein is CASSLFSSYEQYF.

The genes are TRBV5-1 and TRBJ1-3; D gene ambiguous. Trimming shortened V by 4 bases and J by 0 bases, and 8 bases separated the two germline ends. The CDR3 extends over 14 amino acids. Germline V lookup: CDR1 SGHRS, CDR2 YFSETQ. DNA for the CDR3: TGCGCCAGCAGCATCGACAACTCTGGAAACACCATATATTTT. It codes for CASSIDNSGNTIYF.

The chain couples TRBV20-1 to TRBJ2-3, with no clear D. Germline V gene sequence: CDR1 DFQATT, CDR2 SNEGSKA (reference sequence). The CDR3 runs to 16 residues. V was clipped by 0 bases and J by 3 bases, with 16 bases between them. CDR3 sequence: CSAREFDPSRTDTQYF. The CDR3 nucleotides read TGCAGTGCTAGAGAGTTCGACCCCTCTAGGACAGATACGCAGTATTTT.

This clonotype was seen many times. The chain uses TRBV5-1 and TRBJ2-1; 8 bases map to TRBD2. The trim removed 2 bases at V and 1 base at J, leaving 2 bases unmatched. Germline assignment: CDR1 SGHRS and CDR2 YFSETQ. CDR3 length equals 15 residues. For the CDR3, the DNA is TGCGCCAGCAGCTTCTTAGCGGGATCCTACAATGAGCAGTTCTTC. It is translated as CASSFLAGSYNEQFF.

This clonotype was seen more than once but under ten times. The genes are TRBV15 and TRBJ2-7, with 12 positions matching TRBD2. The CDR3 length is 17 residues. Looked up from germline, CDR1 is LNHNV and CDR2 is YYDKDF (reference sequence). J gave up 1 base and V 2 bases, and 6 bases lay outside the gene matches. CDR3 region: CATSRSRGLAGSYEQYF. The DNA for the CDR3 is TGTGCCACCAGCAGATCCAGAGGACTAGCGGGATCCTACGAGCAGTACTTC. Full variable domain (rest looked up from reference TRBV15 and TRBJ2-7): DAMVIQNPRYQVTQFGKPVTLSCSQTLNHNVMYWYQQKSSQAPKLLFHYYDKDFNNEADTPDNFQSRRPNTSFCFLDIRSPGLGDTAMYLCATSRSRGLAGSYEQYFGPGTRLTVT.

The V call is TRBV5-1, the J call TRBJ2-2; no firm D call. Trimming removed 1 base at V and 5 bases at J, with 6 bases between. The CDR3 totals 13 residues. The germline CDR1 and CDR2 sequences are SGHRS and YFSETQ. The CDR3 here is CASSLTETGELFF. The CDR3 nucleotides read TGCGCCAGCAGCTTGACGGAAACCGGGGAGCTGTTTTTT.

V gene TRBV5-1 combines with J gene TRBJ2-3, with D perhaps matching TRBD1 or TRBD2 (6 bases each). Trimming pared 1 base from V and 2 bases from J, leaving 11 bases between. Germline assignment: CDR1 SGHRS and CDR2 YFSETQ. This CDR3 spans 15 amino acids. Written as DNA, the CDR3 is TGCGCCAGCAGCTTGTGGGGGGCCGTCACAGATACGCAGTATTTT. Amino acids: CASSLWGAVTDTQYF.